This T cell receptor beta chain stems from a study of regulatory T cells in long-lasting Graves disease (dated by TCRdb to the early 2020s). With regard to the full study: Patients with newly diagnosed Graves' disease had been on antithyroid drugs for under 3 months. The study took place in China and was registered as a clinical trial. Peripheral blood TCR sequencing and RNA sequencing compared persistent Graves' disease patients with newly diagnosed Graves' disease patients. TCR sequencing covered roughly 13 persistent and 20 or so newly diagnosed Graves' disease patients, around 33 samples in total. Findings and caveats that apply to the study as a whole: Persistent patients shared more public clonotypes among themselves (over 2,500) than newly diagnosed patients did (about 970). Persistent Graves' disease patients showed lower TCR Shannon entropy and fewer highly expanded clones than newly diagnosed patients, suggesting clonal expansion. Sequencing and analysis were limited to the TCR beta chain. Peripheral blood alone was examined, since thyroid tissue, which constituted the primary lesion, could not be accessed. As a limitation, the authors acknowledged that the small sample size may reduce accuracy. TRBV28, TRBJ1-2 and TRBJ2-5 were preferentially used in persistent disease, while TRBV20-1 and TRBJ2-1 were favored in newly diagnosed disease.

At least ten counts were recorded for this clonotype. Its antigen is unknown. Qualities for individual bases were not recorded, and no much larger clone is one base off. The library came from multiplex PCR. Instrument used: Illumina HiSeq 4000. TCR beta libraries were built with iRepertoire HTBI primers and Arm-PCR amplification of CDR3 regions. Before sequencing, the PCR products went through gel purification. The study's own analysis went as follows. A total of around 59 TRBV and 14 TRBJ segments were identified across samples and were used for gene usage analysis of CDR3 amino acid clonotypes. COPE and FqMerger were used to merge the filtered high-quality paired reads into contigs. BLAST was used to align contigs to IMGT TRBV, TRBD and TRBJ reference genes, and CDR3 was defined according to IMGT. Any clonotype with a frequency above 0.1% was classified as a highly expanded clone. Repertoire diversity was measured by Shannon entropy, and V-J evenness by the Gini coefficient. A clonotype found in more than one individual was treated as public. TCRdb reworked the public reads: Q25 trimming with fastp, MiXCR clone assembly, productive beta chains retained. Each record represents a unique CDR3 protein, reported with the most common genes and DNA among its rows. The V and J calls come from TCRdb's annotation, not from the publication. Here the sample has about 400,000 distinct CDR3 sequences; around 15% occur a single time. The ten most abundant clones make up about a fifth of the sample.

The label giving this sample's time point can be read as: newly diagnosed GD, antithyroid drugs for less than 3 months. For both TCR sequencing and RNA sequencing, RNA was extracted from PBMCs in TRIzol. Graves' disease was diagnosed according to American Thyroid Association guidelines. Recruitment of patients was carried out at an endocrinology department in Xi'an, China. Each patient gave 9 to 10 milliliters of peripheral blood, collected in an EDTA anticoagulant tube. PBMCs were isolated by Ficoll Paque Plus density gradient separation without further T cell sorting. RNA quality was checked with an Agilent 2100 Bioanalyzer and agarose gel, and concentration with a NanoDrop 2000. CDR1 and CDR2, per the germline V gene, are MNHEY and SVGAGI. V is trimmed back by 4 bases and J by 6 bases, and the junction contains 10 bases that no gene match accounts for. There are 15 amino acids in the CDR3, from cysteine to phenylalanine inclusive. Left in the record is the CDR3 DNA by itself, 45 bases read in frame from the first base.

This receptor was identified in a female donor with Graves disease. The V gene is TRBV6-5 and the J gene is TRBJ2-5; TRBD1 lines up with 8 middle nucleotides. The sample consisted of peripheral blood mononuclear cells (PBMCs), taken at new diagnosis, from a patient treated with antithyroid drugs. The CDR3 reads CASSSGAGGLKTQYF. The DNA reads TGTGCCAGCAGTTCTGGGGCAGGGGGCCTGAAGACCCAGTACTTC.